The sequence of this T cell receptor (beta chain) was determined in a study of beta chain features in type 1 diabetes. Study results and caveats: A cDNA-based sequencing approach could over-represent cells with high TCR expression.

Expressed TCRB transcripts were sequenced because the isolated RNA had all been reverse transcribed beforehand. Here immunoSEQ multiplex PCR was the method, and the copy in TCRdb shows in-frame clones only, minus some. Among about 360,000 clones, over 10% were seen once, and the ten largest hold approximately 0.015%. Germline CDR1 LGHNA, CDR2 YSLEER. The CDR3 extends over 19 amino acids. Germline trimming cut 1 base from V and 0 bases from J; bases unmatched to any gene: 5. This clone was observed a few times. The antigen remains undetermined. The rearrangement joins TRBV4-3 to TRBJ2-6; 11 positions match TRBD2. Sequenced sample: naive CD4+ T cells from blood. The sequence was obtained from a man younger than 30 in good health. Here the CDR3 reads CASSQALTSGASGANVLTF. The CDR3 nucleotides are TGCGCCAGCAGCCAAGCCTTGACTAGCGGGGCCTCTGGGGCCAACGTCCTGACTTTC.